The rows below give T cell receptor beta chains drawn from one sample of a study of blood T cell repertoires in COVID-19. Assay used: immunoSEQ multiplex PCR; TCRdb lists only in-frame clones, some missing. Of about 98,000 clones listed, about four fifths were seen once; the top ten hold roughly a quarter. The sample was peripheral blood. All receptors come from a man in his 70s with acute or convalescent COVID-19. The CDR3 runs from the conserved cysteine through the conserved F or W. The D gene is left open where the match is weak. The size entry is marked missing in some rows and otherwise reads once, few, many or a size class.

TRBD2	few	TRBJ2-1	TRBV27	CASRWTSATHNEQFF	TGTGCCAGCAGGTGGACTAGCGCAACCCACAATGAGCAGTTCTTC
TRBD1	-	TRBJ2-1	TRBV4-1	CASSPGTVYNEQFF	TGCGCCAGCAGCCCTGGGACAGTCTACAATGAGCAGTTCTTC
TRBD1	few	TRBJ2-7	TRBV27	CASWDRVDSYEQYF	TGTGCCAGCTGGGACAGGGTGGATTCCTACGAGCAGTACTTC
-	-	TRBJ2-4	TRBV27	CASSPNFKPGTIQYF	TGTGCCAGCAGTCCGAACTTCAAACCCGGGACTATTCAGTACTTC
-	-	TRBJ1-1	TRBV4-2	CASSQRGRGLNTEAFF	TGTGCCAGCAGCCAACGGGGGAGGGGCCTGAACACTGAAGCTTTCTTT
TRBD1	-	TRBJ2-1	TRBV5-1	CASSLTNTGGSDNEQFF	TGCGCCAGCAGTTTAACTAATACAGGGGGGTCGGACAATGAGCAGTTCTTC
TRBD2	-	TRBJ2-1	TRBV7-9	CASSLAGVTSGSSYNEQFF	TGTGCCAGCAGCTTAGCAGGGGTCACGAGCGGGAGCTCCTACAATGAGCAGTTCTTC
TRBD2	once	TRBJ2-3	TRBV27	CASSLAGDFTDTQYF	TGTGCCAGCAGTTTAGCGGGAGACTTCACAGATACGCAGTATTTT
-	few	TRBJ1-2	TRBV6-5	CASSTDGVYGYTF	TGTGCCAGCAGTACTGACGGGGTCTATGGCTACACCTTC
-	-	TRBJ1-6	TRBV28	CASSSGNSPLHF	TGTGCCAGCAGTTCGGGGAATTCACCCCTCCACTTT
TRBD2	-	TRBJ2-1	TRBV27	CASSWSSGAYNEQFF	TGTGCCAGCAGTTGGTCTAGCGGGGCCTACAATGAGCAGTTCTTC
-	-	TRBJ1-5	TRBV28	CATWGLGQPQHF	TGTGCTACGTGGGGGCTAGGGCAGCCCCAGCATTTT
TRBD1	-	TRBJ2-5	TRBV3-1/TRBV3-2	CASSQRTGRETQYF	TGTGCCAGCAGCCAGAGGACAGGGAGGGAGACCCAGTACTTC
-	-	TRBJ1-2	TRBV5-1	CASTSGHYGYTF	TGCGCCAGCACCTCGGGTCACTATGGCTACACCTTC
-	-	TRBJ1-5	TRBV27	CASSPYGGNQPQHF	TGTGCCAGCAGCCCTTATGGCGGGAATCAGCCCCAGCATTTT
TRBD2	-	TRBJ2-7	TRBV23-1	CATTLAGGYEQYF	TGCGCCACTACACTAGCGGGAGGATACGAGCAGTACTTC
TRBD1	-	TRBJ2-7	TRBV28	CASCPLGQVSYEQYF	TGTGCCAGCTGCCCCCTGGGACAGGTCTCCTACGAGCAGTACTTC
-	many	TRBJ2-2	TRBV5-1	CASSLEPLGRGTGELFF	TGCGCCAGCAGCTTGGAGCCCCTAGGACGGGGCACCGGGGAGCTGTTTTTT
-	few	TRBJ2-7	TRBV11-1	CASSSRTAEQYF	TGTGCCAGCAGCTCCAGGACTGCCGAGCAGTACTTC
TRBD1	few	TRBJ1-1	TRBV4-1	CASRGTGVTEAFF	TGCGCCAGCAGGGGGACAGGGGTGACTGAAGCTTTCTTT
-	-	TRBJ2-7	TRBV11-2	CAAPGDSWWLEQYF	TGTGCCGCCCCGGGTGACAGTTGGTGGCTCGAGCAGTACTTC
-	-	TRBJ1-4	TRBV18	CASSPLDSNEKLFF	TGTGCCAGCTCACCACTGGACAGTAATGAAAAACTGTTTTTT
-	once	TRBJ2-1	TRBV5-5	CASTRSQRDEQFF	TGTGCCAGCACCCGGTCCCAACGCGATGAGCAGTTCTTC
-	-	TRBJ1-2	TRBV7-2	CASSLAHGIYGYTF	TGTGCCAGCAGCTTAGCGCACGGGATCTATGGCTACACCTTC
TRBD2	-	TRBJ2-3	TRBV2	CASREGLAGPGGTDTQYF	TGTGCCAGCCGGGAAGGACTAGCGGGACCCGGAGGCACAGATACGCAGTATTTT
-	-	TRBJ1-5	TRBV7-2	CASSLLGGADQPQHF	TGTGCCAGCAGCTTACTGGGGGGGGCTGATCAGCCCCAGCATTTT
TRBD1	once	TRBJ1-1	TRBV12-3/TRBV12-4	CASSPDRGIEAFF	TGTGCCAGCAGCCCGGACAGGGGGATTGAAGCTTTCTTT
TRBD2	once	TRBJ2-1	TRBV6-4	CASKRTSGSYNEQFF	TGTGCCAGCAAAAGAACTAGCGGGTCCTACAATGAGCAGTTCTTC
TRBD2	once	TRBJ2-7	TRBV27	CASSRGLAGVYEQYF	TGTGCCAGCAGTCGGGGACTAGCGGGGGTGTACGAGCAGTACTTC
-	-	TRBJ1-1	TRBV7-2	CASTRGGGNTEAFF	TGTGCCAGCACCCGGGGAGGCGGAAACACTGAAGCTTTCTTT
TRBD1	-	TRBJ2-7	TRBV6-2/TRBV6-3	CASSSPGQGYEQYF	TGTGCCAGCAGTTCCCCGGGACAGGGCTACGAGCAGTACTTC
TRBD1	-	TRBJ2-7	TRBV28	CASSLTDRVSYEQYF	TGTGCCAGCAGTTTAACTGACAGGGTCTCCTACGAGCAGTACTTC
TRBD2	-	TRBJ2-3	TRBV29-1	CSVGGVAGGSDTQYF	TGCAGCGTTGGGGGGGTAGCGGGAGGATCAGATACGCAGTATTTT
TRBD1	-	TRBJ2-5	TRBV7-7	CASSSPGGGETQYF	TGTGCTAGCAGCTCCCCAGGGGGTGGGGAGACCCAGTACTTC
-	-	TRBJ1-4	TRBV27	CASSFKQRFNEKLFF	TGTGCCAGCAGTTTTAAACAGAGATTTAATGAAAAACTGTTTTTT
-	-	TRBJ2-1	TRBV5-4	CASSRTGTGNEQFF	TGTGCCAGCAGCCGAACAGGGACCGGGAATGAGCAGTTCTTC
TRBD1	-	TRBJ2-7	TRBV19	CASSGRDRSYEQYF	TGTGCCAGTAGTGGCCGGGACAGGTCGTACGAGCAGTACTTC
-	-	TRBJ2-3	TRBV30	CAWSVRAADTQYF	TGTGCCTGGAGTGTGAGGGCGGCAGATACGCAGTATTTT
TRBD1	-	TRBJ1-2	TRBV20-1	CSASPLTGGNGYTF	TGCAGTGCTAGTCCCTTGACAGGGGGCAATGGCTACACCTTC
TRBD1	-	TRBJ2-2	TRBV6-4	CASSAQVQGPSNTGELFF	TGTGCCAGCAGTGCCCAAGTACAGGGGCCCTCGAACACCGGGGAGCTGTTTTTT
-	-	TRBJ2-2	TRBV5-3	CARSLAGDGGELFF	TGTGCCAGAAGCTTGGCAGGGGATGGCGGGGAGCTGTTTTTT
TRBD2	-	TRBJ2-1	TRBV11-3	CASSPSVAGGHEQFF	TGTGCCAGCAGCCCCTCAGTAGCGGGAGGTCATGAGCAGTTCTTC
TRBD1	-	TRBJ2-7	TRBV6-6	CASRPQGAYEQYF	TGTGCCAGCAGGCCACAGGGGGCCTACGAGCAGTACTTC
-	-	TRBJ2-7	TRBV7-2	CASSLVLPEQYF	TGTGCCAGCAGCTTAGTCCTTCCCGAGCAGTACTTC
-	once	TRBJ2-1	TRBV4-3	CASSQVQYPGTTRYNEQFF	TGCGCCAGCAGCCAAGTCCAGTACCCCGGGACAACCAGATACAATGAGCAGTTCTTC
TRBD2	-	TRBJ2-1	TRBV6-2/TRBV6-3	CASSDISSGKSWYNEQFF	TGTGCCAGCAGTGATATTTCTAGCGGGAAGTCTTGGTACAATGAGCAGTTCTTC
-	-	TRBJ2-1	TRBV28	CASTSPGVARGGNEQFF	TGTGCCAGCACCTCCCCCGGGGTAGCGAGGGGGGGGAATGAGCAGTTCTTC
TRBD1	few	TRBJ1-3	TRBV20-1	CSASTPGQGALSGNTIYF	TGCAGTGCTAGTACTCCGGGACAGGGCGCCCTCTCTGGAAACACCATATATTTT
-	-	TRBJ1-6	TRBV5-5	CASSPDRGNNSPLHF	TGTGCCAGCAGCCCCGATAGGGGCAATAATTCACCCCTCCACTTT
TRBD1	-	TRBJ2-2	TRBV2	CASRVGQVNTGELFF	TGTGCCAGCCGAGTAGGACAGGTGAACACCGGGGAGCTGTTTTTT
TRBD1	-	TRBJ2-2	TRBV18	CASSTDRANTGELFF	TGTGCCAGCTCTACAGACAGGGCGAACACCGGGGAGCTGTTTTTT
-	-	TRBJ1-4	TRBV9	CASSVGVETNEKLFF	TGTGCCAGCAGCGTCGGGGTGGAGACTAATGAAAAACTGTTTTTT
-	-	TRBJ2-7	TRBV9	CASSVGLLTYEQYF	TGTGCCAGCAGCGTTGGGCTCCTGACCTACGAGCAGTACTTC
-	-	TRBJ1-4	TRBV10-2	CASSDLKADEKLFF	TGCGCCAGCAGTGACCTAAAAGCGGATGAAAAACTGTTTTTT
-	-	TRBJ2-3	TRBV7-3	CASSLKGAVLSTDTQYF	TGTGCCAGCAGCTTAAAGGGAGCGGTCCTTAGCACAGATACGCAGTATTTT
-	-	TRBJ2-5	TRBV30	CAWSRLETQYF	TGTGCCTGGAGTCGTCTGGAGACCCAGTACTTC
-	-	TRBJ1-1	TRBV11-2	CASSLALNTEAFF	TGTGCCAGCAGCTTGGCCCTGAACACTGAAGCTTTCTTT